This T cell receptor beta chain was retrieved from a study of CD8 T cells in ankylosing spondylitis. Study-level results: There was a TCR beta motif, made of several highly homologous variants, that appeared characteristic of ankylosing spondylitis blood.

TCRdb fed the 5' RACE reads into MiXCR, producing one record per CDR3 protein. The repertoire consists of 400,000 to 450,000 distinct CDR3 sequences, with roughly 18% occurring once and the leading ten covering approximately 0.97%. This clonotype was recorded at least ten times. Its cognate antigen is unknown. Germline V gives CDR1 SNHLY, CDR2 FYNNEI. V shed 4 bases and J shed 10 bases, with 13 bases lying between them. This CDR3 region has 12 residues. Material for sequencing was blood, either unsorted or a sorted T cell fraction (not recorded which). This chain uses TRBV2 with TRBJ1-1; no definite D call. The source is a male donor with ankylosing spondylitis. The CDR3: CASSVRSDVAFF. As DNA, the CDR3 is TGTGCCAGCAGTGTCAGGTCTGACGTAGCTTTCTTT.